This T cell receptor beta chain originates from a study of cytomegalovirus exposure and HLA in healthy donors. Whole-study results and caveats: Data from an earlier analysis indicated that most TCR beta V segments were productive either about 90% or about 30% of the time. Common viral pathogens seemed, in a later analysis, to connect with several of the most significant clusters. Later, TCR association rates were found to vary by HLA locus, highest for DRB1 and lowest for HLA-C. Later analysis found that TCR beta chains associated with HLA were more clonally expanded than other, equally common chains.

Concerning this clone itself: Its matching antigen is unknown.

PCR primers comprised 60 Vbeta and 13 Jbeta primers. TCRdb's copy holds only in-frame clones and misses some; the assay was immunoSEQ multiplex PCR. The sample holds about 120,000 clones, roughly 80% seen once. Germline V gene sequence: CDR1 LNHDA, CDR2 SQIVND (reference sequence). V lost 3 bases, J lost 5 bases, and 5 bases stayed unmatched. There are 15 residues in the CDR3. The sample taken for sequencing was PBMCs. V usage is TRBV19 and J usage is TRBJ2-3, with 10 bases lining up with TRBD2. This clonotype was obtained from a woman younger than 30 in good health and CMV-seronegative. The CDR3 region is CASSMERGGVDTQYF. The CDR3 nucleotides are TGTGCCAGTAGTATGGAGCGGGGGGGGGTAGATACGCAGTATTTT.